Below are 20 T cell receptor beta chains sequenced from a single sample in a study of T cells and Merkel cell carcinoma outcomes. Assay used: immunoSEQ multiplex PCR; TCRdb lists only in-frame clones, some missing. The sample lists about 19,000 clones, about 80% occurring once. Sample: tumor tissue from Merkel cell carcinoma. These receptors originate from a human donor with Merkel cell carcinoma.

The rearrangement uses TRBV6-5 and TRBJ2-7; the D is unclear. The germline gives CDR1 MNHEY, CDR2 SVGAGI. The CDR3 is made up of 15 amino acids. V was clipped by 6 bases and J by 2 bases, with 17 bases between them. The DNA for the CDR3 is TGTGCCAGCAGCCCCCTGGGGAAACCCCCCTACGAGCAGTACTTC. Its translation: CASSPLGKPPYEQYF.

This clone is labeled as medium-sized. The chain recombines TRBV28 with TRBJ2-7, with D maybe TRBD2 (5 bases). Trimming pared 11 bases from V and 1 base from J, leaving 18 bases between. Germline values: CDR1 MDHEN, CDR2 SYDVKM. This CDR3 is built from 14 residues. CDR3 region: CASERVSASYEQYF. Here the CDR3 DNA reads TGTGCCTCAGAGAGGGTTTCGGCTTCCTACGAGCAGTACTTC.

A note on this clone: At one of its ends the junction is not consistent with the germline gene, which may arise from a read error. The chain combines TRBV2 with TRBJ2-5; a weak D match, TRBD1 (5 bases). In germline, CDR1 is SNHLY, CDR2 FYNNEI. This CDR3 comprises 14 residues. The CDR3, as DNA: TGTGCCAGCAGTAAAATCAGGGTGCAAGAGACCCAATACTTC. This codes for CASSKIRVQETQYF.

Notes on this clone: This may come from a read error, since a much larger clone is one base off. The chain recombines TRBV7-9 with TRBJ2-5, with unresolved D. The CDR3 is 10 residues long. The germline V and J ends were trimmed by 1 base and 6 bases, with 0 bases remaining between them. Germline V gives CDR1 SEHNR, CDR2 FQNEAQ (reference sequence). This CDR3 reads CASSLETQYF. CDR3 DNA: TGTGCCAGCAGCTTAGAGACCCAGTACTTC.

The chain links TRBV7-9 to TRBJ1-5; 7 nucleotides match TRBD1. CDR1 is SEHNR and CDR2 is FQNEAQ in the germline V gene (reference sequence). V was pared by 6 bases and J by 0 bases, with 11 bases of the junction left unmatched. The CDR3 runs to 17 residues. The CDR3 region has the DNA TGTGCCAGCAGACGTAGCAGGGGGGGCTTTAGCAATCAGCCCCAGCATTTT. Amino acid sequence: CASRRSRGGFSNQPQHF.

The chain combines TRBV6-1 with TRBJ1-1, with D possibly matching TRBD1 (5 bases). There are 14 residues in the CDR3. Germline CDR1 reads MNHNS; CDR2 reads SASEGT. V was pared by 4 bases and J by 11 bases, with 20 bases between. The CDR3 loop is CASSAWGDLLLAFF. For the CDR3, the DNA is TGTGCCAGCAGTGCCTGGGGGGACCTTCTCCTGGCTTTCTTT.

This chain connects TRBV5-1 to TRBJ1-3, with unresolved D. Germline CDR1 reads SGHRS; CDR2 reads YFSETQ. Trimming stripped 9 bases from V and 0 bases from J, with 16 bases between. CDR3 length equals 15 residues. Written as DNA, the CDR3 is TGCGCCACCAGTCGTTGGCAGAGCTCTGGAAACACCATATATTTT. Protein sequence: CATSRWQSSGNTIYF.

V gene TRBV7-9 combines with J gene TRBJ2-1, with 7 bases matching TRBD2. CDR3 length equals 16 residues. From germline, CDR1 is SEHNR and CDR2 FQNEAQ (reference sequence). V was pared by 5 bases and J by 10 bases, with 17 bases of the junction left unmatched. The CDR3 DNA is TGTGCCAGCAGCCCCAGCAGACCAGCGGGGTGGTGGGAGCAGTTCTTC. It specifies CASSPSRPAGWWEQFF.

The rearrangement joins TRBV11-2 to TRBJ1-5; 7 positions match TRBD1. The germline V gene encodes CDR1 SGHAT and CDR2 FQNNGV. Trimming at V came to 1 base and at J to 8 bases, leaving 2 bases not matched to a gene. The CDR3 sequence is 13 residues long. CDR3 residues: CASSLGQGEPQHF. The CDR3 DNA is TGTGCCAGCAGCTTAGGACAGGGAGAGCCCCAGCATTTT. Looking up the rest from reference TRBV11-2 and TRBJ1-5 gives the full variable domain: EAGVAQSPRYKIIEKRQSVAFWCNPISGHATLYWYQQILGQGPKLLIQFQNNGVVDDSQLPKDRFSAERLKGVDSTLKIQPAKLEDSAVYLCASSLGQGEPQHFGDGTRLSIL.

V usage is TRBV7-9 and J usage is TRBJ2-3; D remains unclear. CDR3 length: 15 amino acids. CDR1 is SEHNR and CDR2 is FQNEAQ in the germline V gene (reference sequence). V was shortened by 3 bases and J by 0 bases, with 10 bases between the two germline ends. This CDR3 reads CASSFFGISTDTQYF. The CDR3 DNA reads as TGTGCCAGCAGCTTTTTTGGGATTAGCACAGATACGCAGTATTTT.

The V call is TRBV29-1, the J call TRBJ1-3; no definite D call. Trimming pared 4 bases from V and 0 bases from J, leaving 10 bases between. Per germline, CDR1 SQVTM and CDR2 ANQGSEA. The CDR3 sequence is 14 residues long. CDR3 coding DNA: TGCAGCGTTGGACTGGGTAGCTCTGGAAACACCATATATTTT. Translation gives CSVGLGSSGNTIYF.

The chain combines TRBV30 with TRBJ1-6; D possibly corresponds to TRBD1 (5 bases). The CDR3 is made up of 13 amino acids. Trimming shortened V by 7 bases and J by 7 bases, and 14 bases separated the two germline ends. Per the germline V gene, CDR1 is GTSNPN and CDR2 is SVGIG (reference sequence). The CDR3 bases are TGTGCCTCAAGGAGACAGCTAAATTCACCCCTCCACTTT. This encodes CASRRQLNSPLHF.

The V call is TRBV28, the J call TRBJ2-2; the match to TRBD2 covers 11 bases. Germline CDR1 reads MDHEN; CDR2 reads SYDVKM. Trimming cost V 3 bases and J 4 bases; bases outside gene matches: 13. This CDR3 has 19 amino acids. CDR3 residues: CASSFWAASGRYGTGELFF. CDR3 bases: TGTGCCAGCAGTTTCTGGGCGGCTAGCGGGAGGTATGGCACCGGGGAGCTGTTTTTT.

This clone was counted only a few times. The V and J genes are TRBV9 and TRBJ2-5; 8 bases are shared with TRBD2. CDR1 and CDR2 from the germline V gene are SGDLS and YYNGEE. The V and J ends lost 4 bases and 5 bases, in that order; junction bases with no gene match: 7. There are 14 residues in the CDR3. CDR3 nucleotide sequence: TGTGCCAGCAGCCCCCGGACTAGCCCGGAGACCCAGTACTTC. Translation: CASSPRTSPETQYF.

This chain connects TRBV9 to TRBJ2-3, with D unresolved. V was cut by 0 bases and J by 3 bases, with 5 bases left in between. This CDR3 has 13 residues. In germline, CDR1 is SGDLS, CDR2 YYNGEE. The CDR3 loop is CASSVVPTDTQYF. CDR3 nucleotide sequence: TGTGCCAGCAGCGTAGTCCCTACAGATACGCAGTATTTT. Filled out from reference TRBV9 and TRBJ2-3, the complete variable domain reads DSGVTQTPKHLITATGQRVTLRCSPRSGDLSVYWYQQSLDQGLQFLIQYYNGEERAKGNILERFSAQQFPDLHSELNLSSLELGDSALYFCASSVVPTDTQYFGPGTRLTVL.

This chain joins TRBV29-1 and TRBJ2-1; D remains unclear. The germline CDR1 and CDR2 sequences are SQVTM and ANQGSEA. Trimming shortened V by 6 bases and J by 1 base, and 16 bases separated the two germline ends. There are 15 residues in the CDR3. CDR3 sequence (DNA): TGCAGCGTCCGCCCGCGGAAACCGTCCTACAATGAGCAGTTCTTC. It encodes CSVRPRKPSYNEQFF.

V usage is TRBV2 and J usage is TRBJ2-3; the match to TRBD2 covers 8 bases. This CDR3 is 15 amino acids long. V shed 1 base, J shed 3 bases, and the junction held 3 bases outside the gene matches. The germline CDR1 and CDR2 sequences are SNHLY and FYNNEI. The CDR3 reads CASSEGSGATDTQYF. The CDR3 coding sequence is TGTGCCAGCAGTGAAGGTAGCGGGGCTACAGATACGCAGTATTTT.

This clone was seen a handful of times. The chain couples TRBV5-1 to TRBJ1-2, with 7 positions matching TRBD1. Germline V gene lookup returns CDR1 SGHRS and CDR2 YFSETQ. V shed 4 bases, J shed 1 base, and the junction held 7 bases outside the gene matches. There are 15 residues in the CDR3. The CDR3 DNA sequence: TGCGCCAGCAGCGGGGACAGTGTGAATAACTATGGCTACACCTTC. Protein product: CASSGDSVNNYGYTF.

About this clone itself: Compared with germline, one end of the junction differs, possibly owing to a read error. V and J are TRBV28 and TRBJ1-2; D is unresolved. This CDR3 region has 13 residues. CDR1 and CDR2 (germline): MDHEN, SYDVKM. CDR3 coding DNA: TGTGCCAGCAGCTTATCATCAATGGTGGGCTACACCTTC. It codes for CASSLSSMVGYTF.

The chain carries TRBV5-1 and TRBJ2-3, with 14 bases lining up with TRBD2. The germline V gene has CDR1 SGHRS and CDR2 YFSETQ. The V and J ends lost 1 base and 6 bases, in that order; junction bases with no gene match: 16. The CDR3 loop spans 20 amino acids. This CDR3 is CASSLWFRTGLAGVGDTQYF. DNA for the CDR3: TGCGCCAGCAGCTTGTGGTTCCGGACGGGACTAGCGGGAGTTGGGGATACGCAGTATTTT.